This entry concerns a single TCR beta chain. Its target is unknown. The method was immunoSEQ multiplex PCR; TCRdb's version includes in-frame clones alone and lacks a portion of them. The data show 170,000 or so clones, 80% to 85% seen once. The data were taken from a study of cytomegalovirus exposure and HLA in healthy donors. Study-level findings and limits: Reportedly, diagnosis of cytomegalovirus status by the classifier showed high specificity and sensitivity.

V dropped 4 bases and J dropped 7; count of bases not matched to a gene: 13. Germline loops: CDR1 SGDLS, CDR2 YYNGEE. CDR3 length: 15 residues. A roughly 130-subject validation cohort, separate from the approximately 670-subject first cohort, supplied the donors. This clonotype was obtained from a woman between 18 and 29 years old in good health and CMV-seropositive. What was sequenced was PBMCs. This sequence joins TRBV9 and TRBJ2-7; 8 bases align to TRBD2. The CDR3 nucleotides are TGTGCCAGCAGCCCCAGTGGGGCGGGGGGTCGGGAGCAGTACTTC. Its translation is CASSPSGAGGREQYF.